This T cell receptor beta chain was captured by sequencing in a study of blood T cell repertoires in COVID-19. At the level of the study: Donors in the United States, Italy and Spain gave samples during acute or convalescent COVID-19. From T cells, B-cell-depleted T cells, or PBMCs came the material, which was cDNA or gDNA.

In the study's own analysis: Amplifying reference gene primers gave estimates of nucleated cell counts. This table comes from immunoSEQ multiplex PCR, and its TCRdb copy is limited to in-frame clones, with some not included. The V and J calls and clone size are taken from that table; D and trimming were inferred from the DNA. The sample carries over 200,000 clones, 65% to 90% recorded once. Sequences were obtained from peripheral blood. The sequence was collected from a human donor in a cohort sampled during active COVID-19.

The CDR3 reads CASSSGLAGPPYEQYF. The CDR3 coding sequence is TGTGCCAGCAGCTCCGGACTAGCGGGACCACCCTACGAGCAGTACTTC. This chain joins TRBV5-4 and TRBJ2-7; the match to TRBD2 covers 12 bases. The CDR3 consists of 16 residues. Looked up from germline, CDR1 is SGHNT and CDR2 is YYREEE (reference sequence). With V trimmed by 3 bases and J by 2 bases, 6 bases remained unmatched.